Listed below are T cell receptor beta chains from one sample, sequenced in a study of blood T cell repertoires in COVID-19. Repertoires were generated with immunoSEQ multiplex PCR, while TCRdb's copy carries only in-frame clones and drops some. The sample lists approximately 440,000 clones, 90% occurring once. The sequenced sample consisted of PBMCs or T cells enriched from blood (not recorded which). The source of these receptors is a man between 18 and 35 years old who had recovered from COVID-19. Both conserved end residues are part of each CDR3. A D gene is named only where the DNA matches it firmly. The size field is filled for only some rows; it gives once, few, many or a size class.

d_gene: TRBD2; len: 15; v_gene: TRBV28; j_gene: TRBJ2-1; abundance: -; CDR3nt: TGTGCCAGCAGCCACCTAGCGGGAGGGCCGGGTGAGCAGTTCTTC; CDR3aa: CASSHLAGGPGEQFF
d_gene: TRBD1; len: 14; v_gene: TRBV27; j_gene: TRBJ1-6; abundance: few; CDR3nt: TGTGCCAGCAGTTTCGGACAGGGGAGGGCACCCCTCCACTTT; CDR3aa: CASSFGQGRAPLHF
d_gene: -; len: 18; v_gene: TRBV28; j_gene: TRBJ1-5; abundance: -; CDR3nt: TGTGCCAGCAGGCAAGATTCGGAGGGGCGGGTTAGCAATCAGCCCCAGCATTTT; CDR3aa: CASRQDSEGRVSNQPQHF
d_gene: TRBD2; len: 16; v_gene: TRBV13; j_gene: TRBJ2-2; abundance: -; CDR3nt: TGTGCCAGCAGCGCCCAGCGGGGCTTCGACACCGGGGAGCTGTTTTTT; CDR3aa: CASSAQRGFDTGELFF
d_gene: -; len: 14; v_gene: TRBV9; j_gene: TRBJ2-2; abundance: few; CDR3nt: TGTGCCAGCAGCCCTTTTCCGAACACCGGGGAGCTGTTTTTT; CDR3aa: CASSPFPNTGELFF
d_gene: -; len: 15; v_gene: TRBV28; j_gene: TRBJ1-5; abundance: -; CDR3nt: TGTGCACTGGGCAGGGCCCTCTATAGCAATCAGCCCCAGCATTTT; CDR3aa: CALGRALYSNQPQHF
d_gene: TRBD2; len: 16; v_gene: TRBV7-9; j_gene: TRBJ2-1; abundance: -; CDR3nt: TGTGCCAGCAGTTTCAGTCGTGGGAGGGCTTACAATGAGCAGTTCTTC; CDR3aa: CASSFSRGRAYNEQFF
d_gene: TRBD2; len: 15; v_gene: TRBV29-1; j_gene: TRBJ2-1; abundance: -; CDR3nt: TGCAGCGTTGAAGAAGCGGGGGTGTTCTACAATGAGCAGTTCTTC; CDR3aa: CSVEEAGVFYNEQFF
d_gene: -; len: 13; v_gene: TRBV2; j_gene: TRBJ1-5; abundance: -; CDR3nt: TGTGCCAGCAGACGACCGGGACTCCAGCCCCAGCATTTT; CDR3aa: CASRRPGLQPQHF
d_gene: TRBD2; len: 15; v_gene: TRBV4-2; j_gene: TRBJ2-5; abundance: -; CDR3nt: TGTGCCAGCAGCCTTCGACTAGCGGGAGGAGAGACCCAGTACTTC; CDR3aa: CASSLRLAGGETQYF
d_gene: -; len: 17; v_gene: TRBV11-3; j_gene: TRBJ1-1; abundance: -; CDR3nt: TGTGCCAGCAGCTTAGCTGTCCAGGGTGGGCTATTTACTGAAGCTTTCTTT; CDR3aa: CASSLAVQGGLFTEAFF
d_gene: TRBD2; len: 15; v_gene: TRBV7-9; j_gene: TRBJ2-3; abundance: once; CDR3nt: TGTGCCAGCAGCTTAGGGGTGGGAGGGACAGATACGCAGTATTTT; CDR3aa: CASSLGVGGTDTQYF
d_gene: TRBD1; len: 17; v_gene: TRBV29-1; j_gene: TRBJ1-2; abundance: -; CDR3nt: TGCAGCGTTGGTAGGGGGACCAGGGGGCGAGGTAACTATGGCTACACCTTC; CDR3aa: CSVGRGTRGRGNYGYTF
d_gene: TRBD1; len: 14; v_gene: TRBV2; j_gene: TRBJ2-7; abundance: -; CDR3nt: TGTGCCAGCAGGGGGACAGGGGGAAGGAACGAGCAGTACTTC; CDR3aa: CASRGTGGRNEQYF
d_gene: TRBD2; len: 14; v_gene: TRBV3-1/TRBV3-2; j_gene: TRBJ2-7; abundance: -; CDR3nt: TGTGCCAGCAGCCAAACTAGCGGGAATAACGAGCAGTACTTC; CDR3aa: CASSQTSGNNEQYF
d_gene: -; len: 15; v_gene: TRBV19; j_gene: TRBJ2-7; abundance: once; CDR3nt: TGTGCCAGTAGTATAGCGCTAGCGTTCTCCTACGAGCAGTACTTC; CDR3aa: CASSIALAFSYEQYF
d_gene: -; len: 13; v_gene: TRBV6-1; j_gene: TRBJ1-1; abundance: -; CDR3nt: TGTGCCAGCAGTGAAGGGCGGGGGCAGGAAGCTTTCTTT; CDR3aa: CASSEGRGQEAFF
d_gene: -; len: 13; v_gene: TRBV9; j_gene: TRBJ1-4; abundance: few; CDR3nt: TGTGCCAGCAGCCGAGCCATTAATGAAAAACTGTTTTTT; CDR3aa: CASSRAINEKLFF
d_gene: TRBD1; len: 14; v_gene: TRBV10-3; j_gene: TRBJ1-1; abundance: -; CDR3nt: TGTGCCATCAGTGGGGGACAGCAGAACACTGAAGCTTTCTTT; CDR3aa: CAISGGQQNTEAFF
d_gene: TRBD2; len: 17; v_gene: TRBV7-7; j_gene: TRBJ2-5; abundance: -; CDR3nt: TGTGCCAGCAGCTTAGACCCTAGCGGGAGGGCCACAGAGACCCAGTACTTC; CDR3aa: CASSLDPSGRATETQYF
d_gene: TRBD1; len: 14; v_gene: TRBV7-2; j_gene: TRBJ1-3; abundance: -; CDR3nt: TGTGCCAGCAGCCTACAGGGGTCTGGAAACACCATATATTTT; CDR3aa: CASSLQGSGNTIYF
d_gene: -; len: 20; v_gene: TRBV5-1; j_gene: TRBJ2-4; abundance: -; CDR3nt: TGCGCCAGCAGCCCTACGGGACTGGTTTCAGACCGACTAGCCAAAAACATTCAGTACTTC; CDR3aa: CASSPTGLVSDRLAKNIQYF
d_gene: TRBD2; len: 14; v_gene: TRBV28; j_gene: TRBJ2-1; abundance: -; CDR3nt: TGTGCCAGCAGCCTTAGCGGGAGGCTCAATGAGCAGTTCTTC; CDR3aa: CASSLSGRLNEQFF
d_gene: -; len: 15; v_gene: TRBV9; j_gene: TRBJ1-2; abundance: -; CDR3nt: TGTGCCAGCAGCGTAGCGGTGACAGCTAACTATGGCTACACCTTC; CDR3aa: CASSVAVTANYGYTF
d_gene: -; len: 18; v_gene: TRBV7-9; j_gene: TRBJ1-4; abundance: -; CDR3nt: TGTGCCAGCAGCGGGAGAGGTCGACGGTCAGGGGCTAATGAAAAACTGTTTTTT; CDR3aa: CASSGRGRRSGANEKLFF
d_gene: TRBD1; len: 17; v_gene: TRBV5-4; j_gene: TRBJ1-6; abundance: -; CDR3nt: TGTGCCAGCAGCTTGGAAAACCGGGACAGTCTCCATTCACCCCTCCACTTT; CDR3aa: CASSLENRDSLHSPLHF
d_gene: -; len: 14; v_gene: TRBV5-1; j_gene: TRBJ1-1; abundance: -; CDR3nt: TGCGCCAGCAGCACCCGGGGGAGGGACACTGAAGCTTTCTTT; CDR3aa: CASSTRGRDTEAFF
d_gene: -; len: 15; v_gene: TRBV7-2; j_gene: TRBJ2-2; abundance: -; CDR3nt: TGTGCCAGCAGCTTAGGGGGGCTAGGCACCGGGGAGCTGTTTTTT; CDR3aa: CASSLGGLGTGELFF
d_gene: -; len: 12; v_gene: TRBV2; j_gene: TRBJ1-6; abundance: -; CDR3nt: TGTGCCAGCAGTGTGAGGGTTTCACCCCTCCACTTT; CDR3aa: CASSVRVSPLHF
d_gene: -; len: 12; v_gene: TRBV19; j_gene: TRBJ1-3; abundance: -; CDR3nt: TGTGCCAGTAGTAAGGCGCAGACAACCATATATTTT; CDR3aa: CASSKAQTTIYF
d_gene: TRBD1; len: 13; v_gene: TRBV10-2; j_gene: TRBJ1-5; abundance: -; CDR3nt: TGCGCCAGCAGTGAGGACAGGGCTCAGCCCCAGCATTTT; CDR3aa: CASSEDRAQPQHF
d_gene: -; len: 14; v_gene: TRBV6-6; j_gene: TRBJ2-7; abundance: -; CDR3nt: TGTGCCAGCAGTTACTCGTCAGGGCACTACGAGCAGTACTTC; CDR3aa: CASSYSSGHYEQYF
d_gene: -; len: 17; v_gene: TRBV9; j_gene: TRBJ2-1; abundance: -; CDR3nt: TGTGCCAGCGCAGGCCATACCGGGACAAGGCCCTACAATGAGCAGTTCTTC; CDR3aa: CASAGHTGTRPYNEQFF
d_gene: TRBD1; len: 12; v_gene: TRBV6-5; j_gene: TRBJ2-3; abundance: -; CDR3nt: TGTGCCACCGGGACAGGGACAGATACGCAGTATTTT; CDR3aa: CATGTGTDTQYF
d_gene: -; len: 15; v_gene: TRBV5-1; j_gene: TRBJ1-5; abundance: -; CDR3nt: TGCGCCAGCAGCTTGGAGCCTGGGAGTAATCAGCCCCAGCATTTT; CDR3aa: CASSLEPGSNQPQHF
d_gene: -; len: 13; v_gene: TRBV27; j_gene: TRBJ2-3; abundance: -; CDR3nt: TGTGCCAGCGTAAGGCGCGGAACAGATACGCAGTATTTT; CDR3aa: CASVRRGTDTQYF
d_gene: TRBD2; len: 15; v_gene: TRBV28; j_gene: TRBJ2-4; abundance: -; CDR3nt: TGTGCCAGCAGTTTAAGTCTAGCGGGAGCCGGCATTCAGTACTTC; CDR3aa: CASSLSLAGAGIQYF
d_gene: -; len: 13; v_gene: TRBV30; j_gene: TRBJ2-1; abundance: -; CDR3nt: TGTGCCTGGAGTCGGGGGATACGGGGTGAGCAGTTCTTC; CDR3aa: CAWSRGIRGEQFF
d_gene: TRBD1; len: 15; v_gene: TRBV9; j_gene: TRBJ1-6; abundance: once; CDR3nt: TGTGCCAGCAGCGTAGAGGGGGCGAGGGATTCACCCCTCCACTTT; CDR3aa: CASSVEGARDSPLHF
d_gene: -; len: 14; v_gene: TRBV7-9; j_gene: TRBJ1-5; abundance: -; CDR3nt: TGTGCCAGCAGCTTAGGGGGCCCGAGGCAGCCCCAGCATTTT; CDR3aa: CASSLGGPRQPQHF
d_gene: TRBD1; len: 16; v_gene: TRBV5-1; j_gene: TRBJ1-1; abundance: -; CDR3nt: TGCGCCAGCAGCTTTTATGGGACAGGGAGGGGGACTGAAGCTTTCTTT; CDR3aa: CASSFYGTGRGTEAFF
d_gene: -; len: 14; v_gene: TRBV7-9; j_gene: TRBJ1-3; abundance: -; CDR3nt: TGTGCCAGCAGCTTAGTCAGGACTGGAAACACCATATATTTT; CDR3aa: CASSLVRTGNTIYF
d_gene: -; len: 11; v_gene: TRBV10-2; j_gene: TRBJ1-2; abundance: -; CDR3nt: TGCGCCAGCAGACAGACAGGCGGCTACACCTTC; CDR3aa: CASRQTGGYTF
d_gene: -; len: 12; v_gene: TRBV7-9; j_gene: TRBJ1-3; abundance: once; CDR3nt: TGTGCCCTCCCGGGCTCTGGAAACACCATATATTTT; CDR3aa: CALPGSGNTIYF
d_gene: TRBD1; len: 14; v_gene: TRBV5-1; j_gene: TRBJ1-2; abundance: -; CDR3nt: TGCGCCAGCAGGTACTCCGGGACAGGGACTGGCTACACCTTC; CDR3aa: CASRYSGTGTGYTF
d_gene: TRBD2; len: 15; v_gene: TRBV11-3; j_gene: TRBJ2-3; abundance: once; CDR3nt: TGTGCCAGCAGCTTAGGGGGACTAGCAACAGATACGCAGTATTTT; CDR3aa: CASSLGGLATDTQYF
d_gene: -; len: 15; v_gene: TRBV2; j_gene: TRBJ1-5; abundance: -; CDR3nt: TGTGCCAGCAGTGAAAGGGGACTTAGCAATCAGCCCCAGCATTTT; CDR3aa: CASSERGLSNQPQHF
d_gene: -; len: 14; v_gene: TRBV7-9; j_gene: TRBJ1-1; abundance: -; CDR3nt: TGTGCCAGCAGCTTAGGGCAGGGCCACACTGAAGCTTTCTTT; CDR3aa: CASSLGQGHTEAFF
d_gene: -; len: 11; v_gene: TRBV2; j_gene: TRBJ1-1; abundance: -; CDR3nt: TGTGCCAGCAGTGATGGGCCAGAAGCTTTCTTT; CDR3aa: CASSDGPEAFF
d_gene: -; len: 14; v_gene: TRBV18; j_gene: TRBJ1-1; abundance: -; CDR3nt: TGTGCCAGTTCCGGAGGGCATCGGAACACTGAAGCTTTCTTT; CDR3aa: CASSGGHRNTEAFF